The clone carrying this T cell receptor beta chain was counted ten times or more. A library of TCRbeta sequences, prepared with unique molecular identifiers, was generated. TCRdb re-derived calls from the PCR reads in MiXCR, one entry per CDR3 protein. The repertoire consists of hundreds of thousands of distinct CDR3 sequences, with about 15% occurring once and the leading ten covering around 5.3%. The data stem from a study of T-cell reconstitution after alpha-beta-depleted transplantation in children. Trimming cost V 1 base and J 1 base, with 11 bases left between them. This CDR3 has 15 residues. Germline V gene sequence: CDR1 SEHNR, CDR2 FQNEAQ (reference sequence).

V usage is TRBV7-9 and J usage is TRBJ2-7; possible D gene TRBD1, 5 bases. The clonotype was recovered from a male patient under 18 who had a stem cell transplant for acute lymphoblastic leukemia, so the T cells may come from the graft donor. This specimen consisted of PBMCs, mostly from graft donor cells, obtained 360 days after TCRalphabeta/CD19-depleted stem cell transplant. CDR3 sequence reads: CASSLVGDSSYEQYF. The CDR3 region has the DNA TGTGCCAGCAGCTTAGTTGGAGACAGTTCCTACGAGCAGTACTTC.